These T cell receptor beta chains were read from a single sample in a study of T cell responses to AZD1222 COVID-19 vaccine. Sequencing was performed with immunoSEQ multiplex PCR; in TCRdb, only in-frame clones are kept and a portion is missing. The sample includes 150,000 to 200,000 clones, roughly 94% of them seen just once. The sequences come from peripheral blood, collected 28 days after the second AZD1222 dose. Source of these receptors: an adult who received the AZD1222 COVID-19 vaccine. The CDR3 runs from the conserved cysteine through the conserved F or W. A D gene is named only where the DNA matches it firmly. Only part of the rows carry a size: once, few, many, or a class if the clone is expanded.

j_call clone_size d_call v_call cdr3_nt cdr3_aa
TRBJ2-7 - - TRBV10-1 TGCGCCAGCAGCAGAGACAGGTCGGGGTACGAGCAGTACTTC CASSRDRSGYEQYF
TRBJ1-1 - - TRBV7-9 TGTGCCAGCAGCTTAAGGGGGGCGGAAAGGGGTCCTGAAGCTTTCTTT CASSLRGAERGPEAFF
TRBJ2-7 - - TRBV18 TGTGCCAGCTCACCTAACAGGGGGGGAGGATCCGAGCAGTACTTC CASSPNRGGGSEQYF
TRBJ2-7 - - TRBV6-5 TGTGCCAGCAAACCCGGACAGGGAGGGACCTACGAGCAGTACTTC CASKPGQGGTYEQYF
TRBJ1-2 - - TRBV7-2 TGTGCCAGCACACCCCGCGGGGGACCAACGGTCTATGGCTACACCTTC CASTPRGGPTVYGYTF
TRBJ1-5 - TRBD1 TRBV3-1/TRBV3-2 TGTGCCAGCAGCGAAAACTCCGGGACAGGGCGCAATCAGCCCCAGCATTTT CASSENSGTGRNQPQHF
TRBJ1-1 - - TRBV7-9 TGTGCCAGCAGCTTCGGGGGGCGTGAAGCTTTCTTT CASSFGGREAFF
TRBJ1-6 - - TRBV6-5 TGTGCCAGCATGTTTGGGCAGCCCGGTCATTCACCCCTCCACTTT CASMFGQPGHSPLHF
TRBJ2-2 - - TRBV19 TGTGCCAGTAGTATAGGTACGAACACCGGGGAGCTGTTTTTT CASSIGTNTGELFF
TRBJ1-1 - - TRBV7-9 TGTGCCAGCAGCCCTGGCAGGGTCGGTCGGGGAGATATGAACACTGAAGCTTTCTTT CASSPGRVGRGDMNTEAFF
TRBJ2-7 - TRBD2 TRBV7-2 TGTGCCAGCAGCTTAGGGCCAGCGGGGGAGTCCGTGTGGGAGCAGTACTTC CASSLGPAGESVWEQYF
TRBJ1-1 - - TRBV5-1 TGCGCCAGCAGCTTAGGCGGGTCCACTGAAGCTTTCTTT CASSLGGSTEAFF
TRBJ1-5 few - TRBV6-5 TGTGCCAGCAGTTACGTCAGGGACGGGAGCCAGCCCCAGCATTTT CASSYVRDGSQPQHF
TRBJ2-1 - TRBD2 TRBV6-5 TGTGCCAGCAGGCGGGGGGGGCACAATGAGCAGTTCTTC CASRRGGHNEQFF
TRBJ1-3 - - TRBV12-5 TGTGCTAGTGGTTTATTTTTGGGAGGGTTGAACGCTGGAAACACCATATATTTT CASGLFLGGLNAGNTIYF
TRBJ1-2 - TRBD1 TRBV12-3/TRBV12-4 TGTGCCAGCAGTCCACTGCAGGGGGTGTACACCTTC CASSPLQGVYTF
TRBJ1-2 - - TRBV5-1 TGCGCCAGCAGCTTGGAGACAGAGGGCAGCGCAGCCTATGGCTACACCTTC CASSLETEGSAAYGYTF
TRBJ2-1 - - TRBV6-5 TGTGCCAGCAGGGACTACAGGGAAGAGAGCAATGAGCAGTTCTTC CASRDYREESNEQFF
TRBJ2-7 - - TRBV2 TGTGCCAGCGGGGGGGACAGTTACGAGCAGTACTTC CASGGDSYEQYF
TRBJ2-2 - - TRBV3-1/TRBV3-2 TGTGCCAGCAGCTACAGGCCTGTGGGATTTGCCACCGGGGAGCTGTTTTTT CASSYRPVGFATGELFF
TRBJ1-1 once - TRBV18 TGTGCCAGCTCACCACCGGGGGGGACCACTGAAGCTTTCTTT CASSPPGGTTEAFF